This T cell receptor beta chain was identified during a study of T cell responses to AZD1222 COVID-19 vaccine. As regards this clone: Its target is unknown.

Trimming took 4 bases from V and 0 from J, leaving 9 bases between them. Germline values: CDR1 SEHNR, CDR2 FQNEAQ (reference sequence). The CDR3 covers 14 residues. Study conclusions and caveats: Elevations in Spike-specific TCR breadth and depth followed administration of two AZD1222 doses. Epitopes outside B.1.351 and B.1.1.7 mutated regions reportedly drew nearly half of spike TCRs.

Method: immunoSEQ multiplex PCR; TCRdb's copy keeps in-frame clones and lacks some. Of 60,000 or so clones in the sample, about 79% are singletons; the top ten hold 20%. This chain joins TRBV7-9 and TRBJ1-1, with D unclear. This TCR came from an adult in good health. The sample consisted of peripheral blood, taken on day 0 of AZD1222 vaccination. Written as DNA, the CDR3 is TGTGCCAGCAGCTCCGATATAATGAACACTGAAGCTTTCTTT. Residues: CASSSDIMNTEAFF.